The T cell receptor beta chain described here comes from a study of blood T cell repertoires in COVID-19. Participants were placed into cohorts based on the clinical history they reported. Two negative PCRs, clearance, or symptom resolution were required of recovered Cohort 3 donors. As handled by the study authors: The authors estimated nucleated cell counts from reference gene primer amplification. Data came from immunoSEQ multiplex PCR; TCRdb stores just in-frame clones and leaves some out. Clonal size and the V and J genes are those of that table, whereas D and trimming came from the DNA. The sample lists 310,000 or so clones; roughly 89% were seen once. Germline V CDR1 and CDR2: LNHNV, YYDKDF (reference sequence). This CDR3 contains 15 residues. V was cut by 0 bases and J by 3 bases, with 9 bases left in between.

Sequenced sample: PBMCs or T cells enriched from blood (not recorded which). The TCR originated in a woman between 18 and 30 years old who had recovered from COVID-19. The V gene is TRBV15, the J gene TRBJ1-5; TRBD1 might be the D (5 bases). CDR3 DNA sequence: TGTGCCACCAGCAGAGACAGGGTCCCCAATCAGCCCCAGCATTTT. The encoded protein is CATSRDRVPNQPQHF.